This T cell receptor beta chain is from a study of blood T cell repertoires in COVID-19. Study details: Italy, Spain and the United States were the sources of the convalescent and acute COVID-19 samples.

As processed by the authors: For nucleated cells, counts were estimated from reference gene primer amplification. Repertoires were generated with immunoSEQ multiplex PCR, while TCRdb's copy carries only in-frame clones and drops some. The V and J calls and clone size are taken from that table; D and trimming were inferred from the DNA. In the table there are over 250,000 clones, about nine tenths of which are singletons. V was trimmed by 0 bases and J by 1 base, leaving 10 bases between them. CDR1 is SGHRS, CDR2 YFSETQ, per germline. CDR3 length: 16 amino acids. Everyone who took part was roughly 18 to 89 years old, and they came from about 23 US areas. Researchers sorted participants into cohorts using their self-reported clinical history.

The sequenced sample consisted of PBMCs or T cells enriched from blood (not recorded which). The gene calls are TRBV5-1 and TRBJ2-2; tentative D call: TRBD1 (6 bases). The TCR originated in a woman aged 55-70 years who had recovered from COVID-19. The DNA for the CDR3 is TGCGCCAGCAGCTTGGAGACGACAGGGAACACCGGGGAGCTGTTTTTT. Protein sequence: CASSLETTGNTGELFF.